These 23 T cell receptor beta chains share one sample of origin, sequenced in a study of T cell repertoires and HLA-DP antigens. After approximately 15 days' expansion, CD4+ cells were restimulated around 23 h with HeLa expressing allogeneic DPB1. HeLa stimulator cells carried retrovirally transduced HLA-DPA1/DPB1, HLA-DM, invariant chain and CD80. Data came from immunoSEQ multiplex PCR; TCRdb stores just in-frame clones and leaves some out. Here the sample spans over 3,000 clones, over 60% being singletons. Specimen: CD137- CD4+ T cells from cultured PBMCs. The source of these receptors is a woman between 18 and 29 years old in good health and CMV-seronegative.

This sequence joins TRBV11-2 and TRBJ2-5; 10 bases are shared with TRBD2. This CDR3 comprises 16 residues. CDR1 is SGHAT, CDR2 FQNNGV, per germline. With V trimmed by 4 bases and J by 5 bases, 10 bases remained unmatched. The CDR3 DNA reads TGTGCCAGCAGCTCCGAGAGCGGGGGGGCATGGGAGACCCAGTACTTC. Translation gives CASSSESGGAWETQYF.

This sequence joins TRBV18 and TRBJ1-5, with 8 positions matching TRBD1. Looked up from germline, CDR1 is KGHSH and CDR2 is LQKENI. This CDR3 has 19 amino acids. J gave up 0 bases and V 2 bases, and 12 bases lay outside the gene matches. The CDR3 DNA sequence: TGTGCCAGCTCACCAAGTGGACAGGGTCCGGTATATAGCAATCAGCCCCAGCATTTT. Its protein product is CASSPSGQGPVYSNQPQHF.

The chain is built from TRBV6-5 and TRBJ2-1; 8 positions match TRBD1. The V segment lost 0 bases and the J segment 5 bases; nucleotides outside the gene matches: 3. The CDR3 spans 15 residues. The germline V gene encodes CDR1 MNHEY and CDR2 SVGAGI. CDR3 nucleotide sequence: TGTGCCAGCAGTTACTCTCCGACAGGGGACAATGAGCAGTTCTTC. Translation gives CASSYSPTGDNEQFF.

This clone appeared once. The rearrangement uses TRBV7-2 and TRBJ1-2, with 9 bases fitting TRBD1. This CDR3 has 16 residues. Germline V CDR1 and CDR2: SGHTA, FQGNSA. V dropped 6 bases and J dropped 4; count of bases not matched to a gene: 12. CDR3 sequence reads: CASRPPGQGSLYGYTF. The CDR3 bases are TGTGCCAGCAGGCCCCCGGGACAGGGTTCCCTCTATGGCTACACCTTC.

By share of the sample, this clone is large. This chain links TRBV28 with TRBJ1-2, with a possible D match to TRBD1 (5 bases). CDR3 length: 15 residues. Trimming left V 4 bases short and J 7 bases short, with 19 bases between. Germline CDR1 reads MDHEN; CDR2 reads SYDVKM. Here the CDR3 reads CASSSPPGRGVGYTF. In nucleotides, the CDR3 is TGTGCCAGCAGTTCCCCCCCGGGTCGGGGCGTTGGCTACACCTTC.

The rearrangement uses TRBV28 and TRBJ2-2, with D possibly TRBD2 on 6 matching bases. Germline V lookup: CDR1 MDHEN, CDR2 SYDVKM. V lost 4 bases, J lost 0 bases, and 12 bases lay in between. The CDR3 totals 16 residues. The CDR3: CASSSPSVANTGELFF. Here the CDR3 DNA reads TGTGCCAGCAGTTCTCCTAGCGTGGCGAACACCGGGGAGCTGTTTTTT.

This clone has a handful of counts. The CDR3 bases are TGTGCCAGCAGTGACCTACGGGGGACGTTCTATGGCTACACCTTC. The encoded protein is CASSDLRGTFYGYTF. V usage is TRBV2 and J usage is TRBJ1-2; tentative D call: TRBD1 (5 bases). CDR3 length: 15 amino acids. V lost 3 bases and J 4 bases, leaving 15 bases between the germline ends. The germline gives CDR1 SNHLY, CDR2 FYNNEI.

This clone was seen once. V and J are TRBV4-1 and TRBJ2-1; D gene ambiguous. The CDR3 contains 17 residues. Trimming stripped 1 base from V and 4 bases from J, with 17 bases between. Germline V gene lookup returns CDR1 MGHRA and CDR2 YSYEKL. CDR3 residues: CASSQVDLGFKYNEQFF. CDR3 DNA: TGCGCCAGCAGCCAAGTCGATTTGGGATTCAAGTACAATGAGCAGTTCTTC.

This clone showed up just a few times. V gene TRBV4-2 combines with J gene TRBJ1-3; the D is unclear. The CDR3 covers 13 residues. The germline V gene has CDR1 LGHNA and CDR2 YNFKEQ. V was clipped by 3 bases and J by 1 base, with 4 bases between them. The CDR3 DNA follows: TGTGCCAGCAGCCAGCCTTCTGGAAACACCATATATTTT. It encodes CASSQPSGNTIYF.

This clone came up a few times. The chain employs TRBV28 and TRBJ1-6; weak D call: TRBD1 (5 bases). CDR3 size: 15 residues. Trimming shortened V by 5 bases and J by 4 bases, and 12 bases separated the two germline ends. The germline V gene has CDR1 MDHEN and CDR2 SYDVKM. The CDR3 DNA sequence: TGTGCCAGCAGTCCCAGCCGACAGTATAATTCACCCCTCCACTTT. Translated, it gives CASSPSRQYNSPLHF.

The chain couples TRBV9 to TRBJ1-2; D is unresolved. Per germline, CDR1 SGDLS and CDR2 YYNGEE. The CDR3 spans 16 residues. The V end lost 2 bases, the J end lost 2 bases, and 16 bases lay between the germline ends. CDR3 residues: CASSVSPVGTNYGYTF. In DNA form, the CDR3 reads TGTGCCAGCAGCGTCTCTCCCGTGGGAACCAACTATGGCTACACCTTC.

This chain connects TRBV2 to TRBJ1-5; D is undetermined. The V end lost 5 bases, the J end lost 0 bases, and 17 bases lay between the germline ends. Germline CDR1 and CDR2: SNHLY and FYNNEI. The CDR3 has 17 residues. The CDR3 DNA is TGTGCCAGCAGTCCACTCATAACCGGTAATAGCAATCAGCCCCAGCATTTT. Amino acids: CASSPLITGNSNQPQHF.

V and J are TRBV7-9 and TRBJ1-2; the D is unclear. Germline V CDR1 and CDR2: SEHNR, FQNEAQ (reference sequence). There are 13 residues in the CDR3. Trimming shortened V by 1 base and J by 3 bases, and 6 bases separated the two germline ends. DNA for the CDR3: TGTGCCAGCAGCTTAGGACACGACTATGGCTACACCTTC. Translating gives CASSLGHDYGYTF.

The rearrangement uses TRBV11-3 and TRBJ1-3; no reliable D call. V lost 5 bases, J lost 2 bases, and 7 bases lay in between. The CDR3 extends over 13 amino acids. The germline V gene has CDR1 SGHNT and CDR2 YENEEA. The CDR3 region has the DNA TGTGCCAGCAGCCCACGAACTGGAAACACCATATATTTT. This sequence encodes CASSPRTGNTIYF. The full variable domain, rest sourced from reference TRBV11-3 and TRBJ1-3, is EAGVVQSPRYKIIEKKQPVAFWCNPISGHNTLYWYLQNLGQGPELLIRYENEEAVDDSQLPKDRFSAERLKGVDSTLKIQPAELGDSAVYLCASSPRTGNTIYFGEGSWLTVV.

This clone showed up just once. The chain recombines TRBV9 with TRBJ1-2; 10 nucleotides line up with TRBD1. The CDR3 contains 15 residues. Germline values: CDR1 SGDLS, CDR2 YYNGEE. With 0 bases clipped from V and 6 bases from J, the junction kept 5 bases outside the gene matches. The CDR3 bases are TGTGCCAGCAGCGTAGCTGGGACAGGGGTCCATGGCTACACCTTC. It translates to CASSVAGTGVHGYTF.

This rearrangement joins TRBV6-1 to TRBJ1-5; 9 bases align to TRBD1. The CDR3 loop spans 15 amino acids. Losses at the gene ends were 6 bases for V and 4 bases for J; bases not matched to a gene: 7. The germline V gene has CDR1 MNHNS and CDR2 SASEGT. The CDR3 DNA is TGTGCCAGCAGCGACGGACAGGGGACAAATCAGCCCCAGCATTTT. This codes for CASSDGQGTNQPQHF.

CDR3 protein: CASSLGRHNEQFF. The CDR3 DNA reads as TGTGCCAGCAGCTTGGGCAGGCACAATGAGCAGTTCTTC. This chain links TRBV7-2 with TRBJ2-1; D remains ambiguous. Trimming stripped 3 bases from V and 5 bases from J, with 8 bases between. The CDR3 has 13 residues. Per germline, CDR1 SGHTA and CDR2 FQGNSA.

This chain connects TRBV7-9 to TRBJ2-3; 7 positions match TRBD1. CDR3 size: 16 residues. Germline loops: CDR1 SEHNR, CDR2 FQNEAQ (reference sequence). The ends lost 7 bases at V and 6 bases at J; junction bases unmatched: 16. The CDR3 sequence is CASNVWVKGAEDTQYF. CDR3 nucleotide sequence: TGTGCCAGCAATGTGTGGGTCAAGGGGGCGGAGGATACGCAGTATTTT.

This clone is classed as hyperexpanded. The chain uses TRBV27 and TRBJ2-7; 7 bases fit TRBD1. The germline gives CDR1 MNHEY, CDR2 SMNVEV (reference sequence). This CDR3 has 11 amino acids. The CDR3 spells CISGDSYEQYV. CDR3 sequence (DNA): TGTATATCAGGGGACAGCTACGAGCAGTACGTC.

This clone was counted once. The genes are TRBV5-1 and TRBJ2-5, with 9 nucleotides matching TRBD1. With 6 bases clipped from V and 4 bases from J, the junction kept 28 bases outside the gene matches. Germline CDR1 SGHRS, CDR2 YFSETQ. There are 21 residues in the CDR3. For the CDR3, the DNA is TGCGCCAGCACTGGGACAGGGAGGAGGGCGATCTTCCGAGGGGGCATAGAGACCCAGTACTTC. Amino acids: CASTGTGRRAIFRGGIETQYF.

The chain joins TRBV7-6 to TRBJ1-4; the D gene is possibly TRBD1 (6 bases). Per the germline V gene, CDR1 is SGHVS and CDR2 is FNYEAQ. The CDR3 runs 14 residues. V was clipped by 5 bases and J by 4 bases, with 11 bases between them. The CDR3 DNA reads TGTGCCAGCAGCCAAACAGGGTTTAATGAAAAACTGTTTTTT. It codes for CASSQTGFNEKLFF.

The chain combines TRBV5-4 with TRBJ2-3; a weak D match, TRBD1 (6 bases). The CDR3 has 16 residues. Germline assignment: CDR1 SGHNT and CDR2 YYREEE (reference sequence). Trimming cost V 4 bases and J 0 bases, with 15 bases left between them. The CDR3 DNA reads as TGTGCCAGCAGCCCCTCATACAGGGCTAGCACAGATACGCAGTATTTT. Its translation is CASSPSYRASTDTQYF.

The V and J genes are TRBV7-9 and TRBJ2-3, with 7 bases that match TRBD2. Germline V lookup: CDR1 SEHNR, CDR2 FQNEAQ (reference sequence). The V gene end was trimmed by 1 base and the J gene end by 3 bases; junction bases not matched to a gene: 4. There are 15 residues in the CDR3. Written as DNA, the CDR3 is TGTGCCAGCAGCTTAGATCTCGGGGGGACAGATACGCAGTATTTT. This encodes CASSLDLGGTDTQYF.